What follows are 20 T cell receptor beta chains derived from one specimen sequenced in a study of shared T cell receptors in the human thymus (dated by TCRdb to the early 2020s). The library was built by means of the immunoSEQ multiplex PCR assay. Sourced from immuneACCESS, this table was stored by TCRdb with only in-frame sequences that have V and J called. A share of the clones is absent; for the studies checked, an unresolved V gene accounts for under half, and the remainder has no known explanation. Within this sample are some 660,000 clones, with about 90% of them counted one time only. The ten largest clonotypes hold roughly 0.0086% of the sample. The sample was also reused in another study, on human thymus T cells.

The sample taken for sequencing was thymocytes. The receptors originated from a boy less than two years old with a congenital heart defect. Donor details come from another sample of the same person, matched by shared clones.

Comments on this clone: This CDR3 is also generated by other DNA sequences in the sample. The chain combines TRBV4-3 with TRBJ2-5, with TRBD2 matching 14 bases. Germline CDR1 is LGHNA and CDR2 is YSLEER. This CDR3 has 16 amino acids. V lost 4 bases and J lost 5; bases outside the gene matches: 6. CDR3 nucleotide sequence: TGCGCCAGCAGCCGAGGACTAGCGGGGGGAGGGGAGACCCAGTACTTC. Translation gives CASSRGLAGGGETQYF.

The V gene is TRBV7-9, the J gene TRBJ2-2; TRBD1 matches 7 bases. Per the germline V gene, CDR1 is SEHNR and CDR2 is FQNEAQ (reference sequence). CDR3 length: 15 residues. Trimming removed 5 bases from V and 2 bases from J; junction bases left unmatched: 5. The CDR3 sequence: CASSPRDSNTGELFF. For the CDR3, the DNA is TGTGCCAGCAGCCCCCGGGACAGCAACACCGGGGAGCTGTTTTTT.

The chain links TRBV27 to TRBJ2-1; 14 bases align to TRBD2. Trimming at V came to 4 bases and at J to 13 bases, leaving 6 bases not matched to a gene. The CDR3 covers 14 residues. CDR1 and CDR2 from the germline V gene are MNHEY and SMNVEV (reference sequence). The CDR3 DNA reads TGTGCCAGCAGTTGGGGACTAGCGGGGGATTATCAGTTCTTC. It encodes CASSWGLAGDYQFF.

With respect to this clone: At the DNA level, this CDR3 is encoded by other sequences in the same sample as well. This chain's CDR3 is CASSLATSGSTDTQYF. CDR3 DNA: TGCGCCAGCAGCTTGGCTACTAGCGGGAGCACAGATACGCAGTATTTT. J is TRBJ2-3 and V is TRBV5-1; 9 bases map to TRBD2. The CDR3 length is 16 residues. J lost 0 bases, V lost 0 bases, and 2 bases had no gene match. Germline V gene sequence: CDR1 SGHRS, CDR2 YFSETQ. The full variable domain, rest sourced from reference TRBV5-1 and TRBJ2-3, is KAGVTQTPRYLIKTRGQQVTLSCSPISGHRSVSWYQQTPGQGLQFLFEYFSETQRNKGNFPGRFSGRQFSNSRSEMNVSTLELGDSALYLCASSLATSGSTDTQYFGPGTRLTVL.

The V call is TRBV28, the J call TRBJ2-5; TRBD2 is a possible D gene (5 bases). CDR1 and CDR2 from the germline V gene are MDHEN and SYDVKM. The V gene lost 3 bases and the J gene lost 3 bases, with 11 bases spanning the gap. The CDR3 runs 14 residues. The chain's CDR3 is CASSLTVTKETQYF. The CDR3 nucleotides are TGTGCCAGCAGTTTGACGGTGACTAAAGAGACCCAGTACTTC.

V is TRBV7-2 and J is TRBJ1-2; D ambiguous. Germline CDR1 SGHTA, CDR2 FQGNSA. This CDR3 spans 17 amino acids. The ends were cut back, 1 base at V and 5 bases at J, with 20 bases in the middle. The chain's CDR3 is CASSLGGQSGRGYGYTF. CDR3 in DNA: TGTGCCAGCAGCTTAGGCGGCCAGAGCGGAAGAGGGTATGGCTACACCTTC. The entire variable domain, with the rest obtained from reference TRBV7-2 and TRBJ1-2, is as follows: GAGVSQSPSNKVTEKGKDVELRCDPISGHTALYWYRQSLGQGLEFLIYFQGNSAPDKSGLPSDRFSAERTGGSVSTLTIQRTQQEDSAVYLCASSLGGQSGRGYGYTFGSGTRLTVV.

The chain uses TRBV5-8 and TRBJ2-7; D might be TRBD2 (5 bases). Looked up from germline, CDR1 is SGHTS and CDR2 is YDEGEE. The germline V and J ends were trimmed by 1 base and 4 bases, with 9 bases remaining between them. CDR3 length: 13 residues. CDR3 in amino acids: CASSLIEGYEQYF. The CDR3 DNA follows: TGTGCCAGCAGCTTGATAGAGGGATACGAGCAGTACTTC.

This clone was detected once. The chain recombines TRBV11-2 with TRBJ1-2; D unresolved. Germline V lookup: CDR1 SGHAT, CDR2 FQNNGV. The CDR3 sequence is 15 residues long. V shed 4 bases and J shed 1 base, with 13 bases lying between them. As DNA, the CDR3 is TGTGCCAGCAGCTCCGGGGAGCCGGGTAACTATGGCTACACCTTC. This gives the protein CASSSGEPGNYGYTF.

The chain employs TRBV6-1 and TRBJ2-3; D is perhaps TRBD1 (6 bases). The CDR3 contains 15 residues. Trimming left V 2 bases short and J 4 bases short, with 13 bases between. Germline V lookup: CDR1 MNHNS, CDR2 SASEGT. This chain's CDR3 is CASSENTGKADTQYF. CDR3 bases: TGTGCCAGCAGTGAAAATACAGGGAAGGCAGATACGCAGTATTTT.

This rearrangement joins TRBV7-9 to TRBJ2-1, with 15 bases aligning to TRBD2. In germline, CDR1 is SEHNR, CDR2 FQNEAQ (reference sequence). Trimming took 4 bases from V and 5 from J; bases not matched to a gene: 9. The CDR3 has 18 amino acids. CDR3 nucleotide sequence: TGTGCCAGCAGCTCCCCCCGGACTAGCGGGGGGGGACACAATGAGCAGTTCTTC. Protein product: CASSSPRTSGGGHNEQFF.

The CDR3 loop reads CAWSWTGEPEQYF. The CDR3 DNA follows: TGTGCCTGGAGTTGGACAGGGGAGCCCGAGCAGTACTTC. The rearrangement uses TRBV30 and TRBJ2-7; the match to TRBD1 covers 9 bases. CDR1 is GTSNPN and CDR2 is SVGIG in the germline V gene (reference sequence). This CDR3 comprises 13 residues. Trimming removed 2 bases from V and 6 bases from J; junction bases left unmatched: 5. The full variable domain, with the rest looked up from reference TRBV30 and TRBJ2-7, is SQTIHQWPATLVQPVGSPLSLECTVEGTSNPNLYWYRQAAGRGLQLLFYSVGIGQISSEVPQNLSASRPQDRQFILSSKKLLLSDSGFYLCAWSWTGEPEQYFGPGTRLTVT.

This clone has only a few counts. The chain couples TRBV9 to TRBJ2-3; 9 nucleotides line up with TRBD1. Trimming removed 4 bases from V and 2 bases from J; junction bases left unmatched: 14. CDR1 and CDR2 (germline): SGDLS, YYNGEE. The CDR3 is 18 residues long. CDR3: CASSPQGRDREATDTQYF. The CDR3 coding sequence is TGTGCCAGCAGCCCTCAAGGGAGGGACAGGGAGGCCACAGATACGCAGTATTTT.

This sequence joins TRBV14 and TRBJ1-4, with a weak D call TRBD1 (6 bases). Trimming took off 1 base at V and 5 bases at J, with 8 bases between the two ends. Germline V gives CDR1 SGHDN, CDR2 FVKESK. This CDR3 comprises 14 residues. CDR3 nucleotide sequence: TGTGCCAGCAGCCAAGGGACAGTGAATGAAAAACTGTTTTTT. Translated, it gives CASSQGTVNEKLFF.

The genes are TRBV10-2 and TRBJ1-6; D unclear. Germline CDR1 reads WSHSY; CDR2 reads SAAADI. Trimming left V 5 bases short and J 9 bases short, with 23 bases between. The CDR3 loop spans 17 amino acids. CDR3 sequence: CASSNSGRVSSISPLHF. The CDR3, as DNA: TGCGCCAGCAGTAACTCGGGGAGGGTCTCCTCCATTTCACCCCTCCACTTT.

The chain combines TRBV7-9 with TRBJ2-5, with a possible D match to TRBD2 (6 bases). Trimming stripped 1 base from V and 3 bases from J, with 15 bases between. The CDR3 is 16 amino acids. From germline, CDR1 is SEHNR and CDR2 FQNEAQ (reference sequence). This chain's CDR3 is CASSLVRERAKETQYF. CDR3 nucleotides: TGTGCCAGCAGCTTAGTTAGGGAGCGGGCTAAAGAGACCCAGTACTTC. The variable domain in full, with the rest retrieved from reference TRBV7-9 and TRBJ2-5, is DTGVSQNPRHKITKRGQNVTFRCDPISEHNRLYWYRQTLGQGPEFLTYFQNEAQLEKSRLLSDRFSAERPKGSFSTLEIQRTEQGDSAMYLCASSLVRERAKETQYFGPGTRLLVL.

J is TRBJ2-7 and V is TRBV14, with 9 bases identical to TRBD1. The trim removed 5 bases at V and 4 bases at J, leaving 9 bases unmatched. CDR3 length: 15 amino acids. From germline, CDR1 is SGHDN and CDR2 FVKESK. The CDR3 is CASSAPGQGYYEQYF. The CDR3 DNA reads TGTGCCAGCAGCGCACCGGGACAGGGCTATTACGAGCAGTACTTC.

This chain links TRBV11-3 with TRBJ2-3; 8 bases are a match to TRBD2. The CDR3 has 14 residues. Germline V gives CDR1 SGHNT, CDR2 YENEEA. V lost 5 bases, J lost 1 base, and 2 bases stayed unmatched. The CDR3 DNA reads as TGTGCCAGCAGCCCAGCGGGGGGCACAGATACGCAGTATTTT. Amino acid sequence: CASSPAGGTDTQYF.

This clone was seen a handful of times. Here the CDR3 DNA reads TGTGCCAGCAGCCAGGGGAATCAGCCCCAGCATTTT. The encoded protein is CASSQGNQPQHF. The rearrangement links TRBV6-6 to TRBJ1-5; weak D call: TRBD1 (6 bases). The CDR3 consists of 12 residues. CDR1 is MNHNY, CDR2 SVGAGI, per germline (reference sequence). The V end lost 6 bases, the J end lost 4 bases, and 7 bases lay between the germline ends.

This clone showed up just once. The genes are TRBV10-1 and TRBJ2-3; D ambiguous. The germline V and J ends were trimmed by 1 base and 0 bases, with 5 bases remaining between them. The CDR3 length is 14 residues. Looked up from germline, CDR1 is WNHNN and CDR2 is SYGVQD (reference sequence). This CDR3 reads CASSEFSSTDTQYF. DNA for the CDR3: TGCGCCAGCAGTGAGTTCTCTAGCACAGATACGCAGTATTTT.

The CDR3 coding sequence is TGCGCCAGCAGCTTGGCGTATTGGGGGGGGGCGGAGCAAGAGACCCAGTACTTC. Protein sequence: CASSLAYWGGAEQETQYF. V and J are TRBV5-1 and TRBJ2-5; the D gene is possibly TRBD2 (7 bases). Trimming left V 0 bases short and J 2 bases short, with 20 bases between. This CDR3 region has 18 residues. Germline lookup yields CDR1 SGHRS and CDR2 YFSETQ.